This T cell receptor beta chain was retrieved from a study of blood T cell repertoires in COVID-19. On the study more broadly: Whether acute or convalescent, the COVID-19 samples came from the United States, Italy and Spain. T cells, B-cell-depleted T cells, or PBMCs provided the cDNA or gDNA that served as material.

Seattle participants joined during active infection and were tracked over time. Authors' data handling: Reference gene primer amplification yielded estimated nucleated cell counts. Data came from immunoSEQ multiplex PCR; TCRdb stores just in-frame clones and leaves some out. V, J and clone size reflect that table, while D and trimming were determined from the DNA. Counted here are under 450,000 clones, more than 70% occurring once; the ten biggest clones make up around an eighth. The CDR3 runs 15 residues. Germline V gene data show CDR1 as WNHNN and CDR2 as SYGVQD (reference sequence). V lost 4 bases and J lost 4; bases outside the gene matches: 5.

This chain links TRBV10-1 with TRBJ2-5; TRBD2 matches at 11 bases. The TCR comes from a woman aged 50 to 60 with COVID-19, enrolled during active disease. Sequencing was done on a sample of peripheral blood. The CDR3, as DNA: TGCGCCAGCAGTGTTGGACTAGCGGGTGGAGAGACCCAGTACTTC. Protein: CASSVGLAGGETQYF.